This is a list of T cell receptor beta chains from one sample in a study of blood T cell repertoires in COVID-19. Some clones are missing from TCRdb's copy, which holds only in-frame ones; the method was immunoSEQ multiplex PCR. The sample lists 70,000 to 90,000 clones; 85% were seen once. Sample: peripheral blood. The origin of the receptors is a man between 60 and 75 years old with acute or convalescent COVID-19. The CDR3 runs from the conserved cysteine through the conserved F or W. Rows give clone size only sometimes, using once, few, many, or a class for an expanded clone.

J	V	size	CDR3
TRBJ2-7	TRBV9	-	CASSVGVDLYEQYF
TRBJ2-2	TRBV5-1	-	CASSRWGPRGSATGELFF
TRBJ1-1	TRBV5-4	-	CASSFLGTGVLRVAEAFF
TRBJ2-5	TRBV5-1	-	CASSLPGQGREETQYF
TRBJ1-3	TRBV18	-	CASSPNSGNTIYF
TRBJ2-3	TRBV4-3	-	CASSQEGGDTDTQYF
TRBJ2-5	TRBV5-8	-	CASSSRAAKGETQYF
TRBJ2-1	TRBV28	many	CASSRAGGSNYNEQFF
TRBJ2-5	TRBV18	-	CASSPLAKEETQYF
TRBJ2-2	TRBV5-1	-	CASVLTGTANTGELFF
TRBJ2-1	TRBV6-5	-	CASSPRYNEQFF
TRBJ2-5	TRBV7-9	few	CASRAGTSGGQETQYF
TRBJ2-7	TRBV3-1/TRBV3-2	-	CASSQALVSPYEQYF
TRBJ1-6	TRBV4-3	-	CASSPHLAGTGSPLHF
TRBJ1-5	TRBV6-2/TRBV6-3	-	CASSRDKNQPQHF
TRBJ2-7	TRBV11-2	-	CASSMDRGSEQYF
TRBJ2-3	TRBV6-4	-	CASSAGPGQGLNTQYF
TRBJ1-2	TRBV7-3	few	CASSLNRDSGYTF
TRBJ2-6	TRBV4-1	-	CASSHPSGANVLTF
TRBJ2-7	TRBV6-5	-	CASSSGELGEQYF